This entry concerns a single T cell receptor beta chain. This sample was included in a study of blood T cell repertoires in COVID-19. This table comes from immunoSEQ multiplex PCR, and its TCRdb copy is limited to in-frame clones, with some not included. The sample contains tens of thousands of clones, just over 85% of which appear only once. The CDR3 length is 13 residues. V lost 8 bases, J lost 6 bases, and 5 bases stayed unmatched. CDR1 is LGHDT and CDR2 is YNNKEL in the germline V gene (reference sequence). This TCR came from a human donor in a cohort sampled during active COVID-19. V is TRBV3-1 (or the pseudogene TRBV3-2) and J is TRBJ2-2, with TRBD1 matching over 8 bases. Source material: peripheral blood. In DNA, the CDR3 is TGTGCCAGCTCCTCACAGGGGGCCGGGGAGCTGTTTTTT. Protein: CASSSQGAGELFF.